A selection of T cell receptor beta chains follows, all from one sample in a study of blood T cell repertoires in COVID-19. Libraries were prepared by immunoSEQ multiplex PCR; TCRdb keeps only in-frame clonotypes and omits some of them. This sample has roughly 200,000 clones, with roughly 84% found just once. Sequencing was done on a sample of peripheral blood. The source is a man aged 50-59 years with active or convalescent COVID-19. Each CDR3 is given with its conserved first and last residue. Each record gives: CDR3 protein, J gene, V gene.

CASSPKGGRGNVGGYTF TRBJ1-2 TRBV4-2
CASSLGASGGYTDTQYF TRBJ2-3 TRBV7-2
CASSFGGNHQPQHF TRBJ1-5 TRBV5-1
CASSETGPTEAFF TRBJ1-1 TRBV6-1
CASSPGRGETQYF TRBJ2-5 TRBV11-2
CASSFGDRGEAFF TRBJ1-1 TRBV28
CASSRSGTGILIQPQHF TRBJ1-5 TRBV19
CASSYSSLYNEQFF TRBJ2-1 TRBV6-2/TRBV6-3
CASSDGTSGGSNEQFF TRBJ2-1 TRBV9
CAIGDRVEGEQFF TRBJ2-1 TRBV10-3
CASSNFYRGDTGELFF TRBJ2-2 TRBV19
CASSKNRSPAGMNTEAFF TRBJ1-1 TRBV6-2/TRBV6-3
CATSRDIIGGTEAFF TRBJ1-1 TRBV15
CASSLRQGSGELFF TRBJ2-2 TRBV5-1
CASSFQNTQYF TRBJ2-3 TRBV5-4
CASSQDLGRLSTDTQYF TRBJ2-3 TRBV14
CASSYSLVSTEAFF TRBJ1-1 TRBV6-2/TRBV6-3
CASSYPGQTNYGYTF TRBJ1-2 TRBV7-9
CASSQASGTALMDTQYF TRBJ2-3 TRBV16
CASSQDDWQGGLGPQHF TRBJ1-5 TRBV4-2
CASSRGGIQETQYF TRBJ2-5 TRBV5-4
CASSLGQGNEKLFF TRBJ1-4 TRBV5-1
CASSLARGGGGEKLFF TRBJ1-4 TRBV5-1
CASTPTHRGSGNTIYF TRBJ1-3 TRBV19
CASRINQGAAGELFF TRBJ2-2 TRBV2
CASSQDLISYEQYF TRBJ2-7 TRBV4-2
CASSLGGVGSYAFF TRBJ1-1 TRBV7-2
CASSQTGGRTEAFF TRBJ1-1 TRBV3-1/TRBV3-2
CASSLAAAGDPYEQYF TRBJ2-7 TRBV7-2
CSVSQGTEAFF TRBJ1-1 TRBV20-1
CAWIPDRGAEAFF TRBJ1-1 TRBV30
CASRLIGQGSAYEQYF TRBJ2-7 TRBV27
CASTRRSNTGELFF TRBJ2-2 TRBV27
CAWSTSLFADTQYF TRBJ2-3 TRBV30
CASSLGAGHSNQPQHF TRBJ1-5 TRBV7-9
CASSQGVAGDHGTQYF TRBJ2-3 TRBV3-1/TRBV3-2
CASSSLRALHF TRBJ1-6 TRBV28
CASSPRELVNEQFF TRBJ2-1 TRBV9
CASTPEGTSGPRETQYF TRBJ2-5 TRBV9
CASSEIGVRGYGYTF TRBJ1-2 TRBV2
CASSLGTTYEQYF TRBJ2-7 TRBV5-1
CASSLGGQGSTDTQYF TRBJ2-3 TRBV5-1
CAISEGGQGQETQYF TRBJ2-5 TRBV10-3
CASSLGTGNYGYTF TRBJ1-2 TRBV7-6
CAISDITSGGHTYNEQFF TRBJ2-1 TRBV10-3
CASSSSDRGDYGYTF TRBJ1-2 TRBV6-5
CASSHREGNSPLHF TRBJ1-6 TRBV4-1
CASSPPGQRNTEAFF TRBJ1-1 TRBV4-1
CASSPNIGLSTDTQYF TRBJ2-3 TRBV7-8
CASSPGQGGGRLEGYTF TRBJ1-2 TRBV4-2
CASSLLLGRGYGYTF TRBJ1-2 TRBV7-9
CASSLPGLAGGKGYEQYF TRBJ2-7 TRBV7-7
CASSQGQRTEAFF TRBJ1-1 TRBV3-1/TRBV3-2